A single T cell receptor (beta chain) is shown here with its context. The sample originates from a study of T cells in localized non-small cell lung cancer. Libraries were prepared by immunoSEQ multiplex PCR; TCRdb keeps only in-frame clonotypes and omits some of them. The profile shows about 59,000 clones, 85% to 90% of them singletons. The receptor comes from a man aged 40 to 70 with stage I squamous cell lung carcinoma. Specimen: peripheral blood, collected before any cancer treatment.

The chain's CDR3 is CASSFRLLYEQYF. CDR3 DNA sequence: TGTGCCAGTAGTTTCCGACTTCTCTACGAGCAGTACTTC. This chain uses TRBV19 with TRBJ2-7, with D hard to call. The V gene lost 5 bases and the J gene lost 3 bases, with 11 bases spanning the gap. This CDR3 is built from 13 residues. Germline loops: CDR1 LNHDA, CDR2 SQIVND (reference sequence).